In this sample, the clone carrying this T cell receptor beta chain turned up a few times. The antigen is unknown. This sample was taken from a study of cytomegalovirus exposure and HLA in healthy donors. Study results and caveats: A later analysis associated 15,000 or so TCR beta sequences with HLA alleles at a 0.05 false discovery rate.

This CDR3 is 14 amino acids long. Trimming removed 5 bases at V and 2 bases at J, with 13 bases between. Germline CDR1 is SGHNT and CDR2 is YYREEE (reference sequence). The PCR employed 60 Vbeta primers together with 13 Jbeta primers. TCRdb's copy holds only in-frame clones and misses some; the assay was immunoSEQ multiplex PCR. The profile shows roughly 130,000 clones, roughly 62% of them singletons. The V call is TRBV5-4, the J call TRBJ2-5, with D perhaps matching TRBD2 (6 bases). The source is a male donor in good health and CMV-seronegative. Input material: PBMCs. As DNA, the CDR3 is TGTGCCAGCAGTCCCGGGACTGTACAAGAGACCCAGTACTTC. Residues: CASSPGTVQETQYF.